Shown below are 17 T cell receptor beta chains from a single sample sequenced in a study of T cell responses to AZD1222 COVID-19 vaccine (dated by TCRdb to the early 2020s). The time point label of this sample denotes: baseline before first vaccination. The library was produced with the immunoSEQ multiplex PCR assay. In TCRdb, the immuneACCESS table is reduced to in-frame sequences with V and J assigned. These tables do not hold every clone; where another copy was compared, an unresolved V gene accounts for under half, and the others remain unexplained. The sample contains approximately 150,000 clones, about 91% of them found a single time. The biggest ten clones account for around 2.3% of the sample. Sequenced here: peripheral blood, sampled on day 0 of AZD1222 vaccination. All receptors derive from an adult in good health.

This clone was picked up one time. This chain uses TRBV19 with TRBJ1-3; tentative D call: TRBD1 (5 bases). In germline, CDR1 is LNHDA, CDR2 SQIVND (reference sequence). Trimming removed 2 bases at V and 1 base at J, with 9 bases between. This CDR3 has 15 amino acids. The CDR3 DNA is TGTGCCAGTAGTATACAGGGAATATCTGGAAACACCATATATTTT. Its translation is CASSIQGISGNTIYF.

Remarks on this clone: A junction boundary mismatches the germline segment, possibly from a read error. The chain links TRBV7-2 to TRBJ2-7; TRBD1 matches 8 bases. This CDR3 contains 13 residues. Germline V gives CDR1 SGHTA, CDR2 FQGNSA. The CDR3 nucleotides read TGTGCCAGCAGCTTCGGGACAGGTCGCACCGAAATTTTC. This encodes CASSFGTGRTEIF.

The V and J genes are TRBV27 and TRBJ1-5; D uncertain. Trimming removed 6 bases from V and 1 base from J, with 10 bases in between. Germline assignment: CDR1 MNHEY and CDR2 SMNVEV (reference sequence). The CDR3 totals 14 residues. The CDR3 DNA reads as TGTGCCAGCAGCGGAGACGAAAGCAATCAGCCCCAGCATTTT. Translating it yields CASSGDESNQPQHF.

About this clone itself: The conserved phenylalanine or tryptophan normally closing the CDR3 is absent here, so this likely arose from a read error. No DNA is shown, since the ends of the CDR3 on it are uncertain; the CDR3 is the one TCRdb lists. The chain uses TRBV30 and TRBJ1-5. The CDR3 totals 10 residues, both ends included. The germline gives CDR1 GTSNPN, CDR2 SVGIG (reference sequence). The CDR3 here is CAWSGIGRVG.

The gene calls are TRBV18 and TRBJ1-3; D gene unclear. CDR1 and CDR2 (germline): KGHSH, LQKENI. Trimming stripped 5 bases from V and 0 bases from J, with 8 bases between. This CDR3 contains 14 residues. Here the CDR3 DNA reads TGTGCCAGCTCAATTGTGAGCTCTGGAAACACCATATATTTT. Amino acids: CASSIVSSGNTIYF.

The chain employs TRBV11-2 and TRBJ2-1; 7 positions agree with TRBD2. V lost 3 bases, J lost 0 bases, and 2 bases stayed unmatched. Germline values: CDR1 SGHAT, CDR2 FQNNGV. The CDR3 loop spans 15 amino acids. The CDR3 DNA sequence: TGTGCCAGCAGCTTCGGCGGGAGCTCCTACAATGAGCAGTTCTTC. The encoded protein is CASSFGGSSYNEQFF. Together with reference TRBV11-2 and TRBJ2-1, the CDR3 gives the full variable domain: EAGVAQSPRYKIIEKRQSVAFWCNPISGHATLYWYQQILGQGPKLLIQFQNNGVVDDSQLPKDRFSAERLKGVDSTLKIQPAKLEDSAVYLCASSFGGSSYNEQFFGPGTRLTVL.

The gene calls are TRBV5-1 and TRBJ1-2; 7 nucleotides align to TRBD1. Germline CDR1 is SGHRS and CDR2 is YFSETQ. There are 15 residues in the CDR3. Trimming removed 0 bases from V and 4 bases from J; junction bases left unmatched: 6. As DNA, the CDR3 is TGCGCCAGCAGCTTGGCCCTGGGACAGTCCTATGGCTACACCTTC. Protein sequence: CASSLALGQSYGYTF.

This clone was found a few times. The chain uses TRBV19 and TRBJ2-7; 9 nucleotides line up with TRBD2. Germline-derived CDR1 and CDR2 are LNHDA and SQIVND (reference sequence). V lost 2 bases to trimming and J lost 2 bases; unmatched junction nucleotides: 4. This CDR3 contains 15 residues. The CDR3 spells CASSIMAGGPYEQYF. The CDR3 nucleotides read TGTGCCAGTAGTATAATGGCGGGAGGGCCCTACGAGCAGTACTTC.

The V call is TRBV7-2, the J call TRBJ2-4, with a possible D match to TRBD2 (5 bases). Germline CDR1 and CDR2: SGHTA and FQGNSA. The CDR3 contains 14 residues. Trimming took off 1 base at V and 6 bases at J, with 10 bases between the two ends. The CDR3 spells CASSLEERSNIQYF. The CDR3 region has the DNA TGTGCCAGCAGCTTAGAGGAGCGGTCAAACATTCAGTACTTC. Looking up the rest from reference TRBV7-2 and TRBJ2-4 gives the full variable domain: GAGVSQSPSNKVTEKGKDVELRCDPISGHTALYWYRQSLGQGLEFLIYFQGNSAPDKSGLPSDRFSAERTGGSVSTLTIQRTQQEDSAVYLCASSLEERSNIQYFGAGTRLSVL.

The chain uses TRBV28 and TRBJ1-2; a weak D match, TRBD1 (5 bases). In germline, CDR1 is MDHEN, CDR2 SYDVKM. V lost 5 bases and J 3 bases, leaving 10 bases between the germline ends. This CDR3 spans 13 amino acids. The CDR3 bases are TGTGCCAGCAGTCGGGGGGGGTACTATGGCTACACCTTC. Translated, it gives CASSRGGYYGYTF.

CDR3 nucleotides: TGTGCCAGCAGCCTGGGGCCGGCCTGCTGCACTGAAGCTTTCTTT. This translates into CASSLGPACCTEAFF. V is TRBV5-4 and J is TRBJ1-1, with D possibly being TRBD1 (5 bases). Germline V lookup: CDR1 SGHNT, CDR2 YYREEE (reference sequence). CDR3 size: 15 residues. V dropped 4 bases and J dropped 4 bases, with 17 bases sitting between them.

Only one count was recorded for this clone. The chain joins TRBV30 to TRBJ1-4, with D uncertain. Germline V gene sequence: CDR1 GTSNPN, CDR2 SVGIG (reference sequence). This CDR3 comprises 14 residues. V lost 1 base and J 0 bases, leaving 6 bases between the germline ends. The CDR3 loop reads CAWSAGTTNEKLFF. The CDR3 DNA sequence: TGTGCCTGGAGTGCAGGCACAACTAATGAAAAACTGTTTTTT.

The chain uses TRBV19 and TRBJ1-5; 8 nucleotides align to TRBD1. There are 18 residues in the CDR3. J was trimmed by 6 bases and V by 3 bases; bases with no gene match: 16. Germline V CDR1 and CDR2: LNHDA, SQIVND (reference sequence). In nucleotides, the CDR3 is TGTGCCAGTAGTATCTTTTTTTGGGCAGGGGGCGATGCTCAGCCCCAGCATTTT. It codes for CASSIFFWAGGDAQPQHF.

This clone was observed a few times. This chain connects TRBV7-7 to TRBJ2-5, with 8 bases matching TRBD2. This CDR3 is built from 16 residues. V lost 2 bases, J lost 5 bases, and 10 bases stayed unmatched. CDR1 is SSHAT, CDR2 FNYEAQ, per germline (reference sequence). CDR3 amino acids: CASSLTGSGGLETQYF. CDR3 DNA: TGTGCCAGCAGCTTAACGGGGAGCGGGGGTCTGGAGACCCAGTACTTC.

The chain links TRBV4-2 to TRBJ2-5; 14 bases fit TRBD2. The trim removed 1 base at V and 7 bases at J, leaving 5 bases unmatched. The CDR3 is 16 amino acids. Looked up from germline, CDR1 is LGHNA and CDR2 is YNFKEQ. The CDR3 DNA reads as TGTGCCAGCAGCCAAGGGACTAGCGGGGGGACGCGGACCCAGTACTTC. This gives the protein CASSQGTSGGTRTQYF.

The chain is built from TRBV6-1 and TRBJ1-5; D is unresolved. CDR3 length: 14 amino acids. V lost 2 bases to trimming and J lost 4 bases, with 9 bases between them. Germline V lookup: CDR1 MNHNS, CDR2 SASEGT. CDR3 in amino acids: CASSESPDNQPQHF. CDR3 nucleotide sequence: TGTGCCAGCAGTGAAAGCCCTGATAATCAGCCCCAGCATTTT.

Notes on this clone: Other DNA variants within this sample encode the same CDR3. The chain uses TRBV3-1 (or the pseudogene TRBV3-2) and TRBJ1-3, with D unresolved. The germline V and J ends were trimmed by 5 bases and 4 bases, with 3 bases remaining between them. The length of the CDR3 is 11 residues. CDR1 and CDR2 from the germline V gene are LGHDT and YNNKEL (reference sequence). In DNA, the CDR3 is TGTGCCAGCAGCTCCGGAAACACCATATATTTT. Translated: CASSSGNTIYF.